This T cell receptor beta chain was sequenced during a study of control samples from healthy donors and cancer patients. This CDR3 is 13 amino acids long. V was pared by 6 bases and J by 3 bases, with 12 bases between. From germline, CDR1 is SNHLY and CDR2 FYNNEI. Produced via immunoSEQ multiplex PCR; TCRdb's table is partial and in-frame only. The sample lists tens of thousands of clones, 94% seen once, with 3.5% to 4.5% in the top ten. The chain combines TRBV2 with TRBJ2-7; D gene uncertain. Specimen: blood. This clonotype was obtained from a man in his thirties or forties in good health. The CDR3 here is CASRVSRFYEQYF. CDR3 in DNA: TGTGCCAGCAGGGTTTCCCGGTTCTACGAGCAGTACTTC.